This T cell receptor beta chain is drawn from a study of human T cells and chemical hapten exposure (dated by TCRdb to about 2021). In terms of the full investigation: For sensitization, 2% DPC in acetone was applied to a roughly 2 cm by roughly 2 cm area of upper inner arm skin. Throughout the study period of 20 to 25 weeks, patients also received therapeutic DPC doses to the scalp every week. Patch testing was performed on the upper back with Finn chambers containing 0.01% DPC, and the patch tests were scored after 6 days according to International Contact Dermatitis Research Group standards. Most of the patients in the cohort were female, and the cohort covered alopecia areata with under or over 50% scalp involvement, alopecia totalis and alopecia universalis. Libraries were pooled for sequencing, and per-sample TCR yields varied mainly because of small differences in library volumes within the pool. In alopecia patients, the study followed how the peripheral blood TCR repertoire changed in vivo over primary and secondary sensitization to diphenylcyclopropenone (DPC), a hapten. Blood samples were taken from patients before sensitization (week 0) and at 2, 6 and about 24 weeks after DPC sensitization. For TCR sequencing, blood came from 25 to 35 alopecia patients at anywhere from one to four time points (pre-sensitization, 2, 6 and 24 weeks). Overall study results and their limits: After repeated subsampling, changes were observed in the strength of the expansion versus patch-test correlation and in the threshold at which the correlation became significant. All patients had alopecia, a presumed autoimmune disease, so their immune response might differ from that of healthy individuals. The number of PT1 expanded TCRs positively correlated with patch test score, significant at thresholds 8, 16 and 32 but not 4. The number of TCRs above 1 in 1000 frequency did not change with DPC sensitization; there was no evidence of global repertoire structure alterations. Expanded TCRs formed significantly more large CDR3 similarity clusters than pre-sensitization or healthy control sets, consistent with antigen-driven responses.

The sample's time point, from its label and the paper: patch test 2, 6 weeks after DPC sensitization. In the paper's terms, the treatment or condition label means: therapeutic diphenylcyclopropenone sensitization with weekly scalp DPC. At every patch-test visit, the blood draw took place before the patch test was put on. Patients were eligible if aged 18 to 70, diagnosed with alopecia and judged suitable for DPC therapy, and pregnant patients were excluded. Total RNA was extracted from unfractionated whole blood that had been collected in Tempus Blood RNA tubes. To prepare the library, RACE was applied. The listed sequencing device is NextSeq 500. During library preparation, unique molecular identifiers were attached to individual cDNA molecules so that TCRs could be counted quantitatively and reproducibly. For every blood RNA sample, sequencing covered both the TCR alpha and TCR beta chains. Per the original workflow: Samples had a median of about 96,000 TCRs, with a range from roughly 20,000 to 700,000. V, J and CDR3 annotation of the TCR reads was carried out using the Decombinator software suite. For PS versus PT1 abundance plots, all samples were subsampled to the same number of TCRs (28,000). Expanded TCRs were defined as absent before sensitization and observed at least eight times at the 2-week time point. The public reads were run again by TCRdb, first through fastp at Q25 and then through MiXCR, and only productive beta chains were kept. Every CDR3 protein is listed once, alongside the most common genes and DNA of its rows. The V and J calls shown here were made by TCRdb, not taken from the authors' results. Within this sample are about 350,000 distinct CDR3 sequences, with about 6% of them counted one time only. The ten top clones hold approximately 5.4% of the sample.

Worth noting for this clonotype: Its antigen is unknown. Nothing much larger sits one base from this clone, and base qualities are not available.

From cysteine to phenylalanine, the CDR3 is 14 amino acids long. Of all the DNA, just the CDR3 is kept, 42 bases in frame from base 1. The germline V end is reduced by 3 bases and the J end by 3 bases; junction bases left unmatched: 8. In the germline V gene, CDR1 corresponds to SQVTM and CDR2 to ANQGSEA. The receptor was derived from a woman younger than 35 with alopecia areata. Some clones in this sample may be carry-over from other donors' samples. In this chain, TRBV29-1 is recombined with TRBJ2-7, with 7 junctional bases fitting TRBD1. The specimen was whole blood, collected in connection with sensitization to the hapten diphenylcyclopropenone (DPC). The CDR3 has the sequence CSVETTGSVYEQYF. The nucleotides read TGCAGCGTTGAGACGACAGGGTCTGTCTACGAGCAGTACTTC.